Sequencing of this TCR beta chain was carried out in a study of control samples from healthy donors and cancer patients. The CDR3 is made up of 12 amino acids. Per the germline V gene, CDR1 is SEHNR and CDR2 is FQNEAQ (reference sequence). The V and J ends lost 5 bases and 8 bases respectively, with 9 bases between them. Produced via immunoSEQ multiplex PCR; TCRdb's table is partial and in-frame only. The repertoire holds about 110,000 clones, with 88% as singletons. This sequence originates from a woman in her fifties or sixties with lung cancer. Sequences were obtained from PBMCs. V usage is TRBV7-9 and J usage is TRBJ1-4, with D unclear. In DNA form, the CDR3 reads TGTGCCAGCAGCCCTTTTAAGGAAAAACTGTTTTTT. Protein sequence: CASSPFKEKLFF.